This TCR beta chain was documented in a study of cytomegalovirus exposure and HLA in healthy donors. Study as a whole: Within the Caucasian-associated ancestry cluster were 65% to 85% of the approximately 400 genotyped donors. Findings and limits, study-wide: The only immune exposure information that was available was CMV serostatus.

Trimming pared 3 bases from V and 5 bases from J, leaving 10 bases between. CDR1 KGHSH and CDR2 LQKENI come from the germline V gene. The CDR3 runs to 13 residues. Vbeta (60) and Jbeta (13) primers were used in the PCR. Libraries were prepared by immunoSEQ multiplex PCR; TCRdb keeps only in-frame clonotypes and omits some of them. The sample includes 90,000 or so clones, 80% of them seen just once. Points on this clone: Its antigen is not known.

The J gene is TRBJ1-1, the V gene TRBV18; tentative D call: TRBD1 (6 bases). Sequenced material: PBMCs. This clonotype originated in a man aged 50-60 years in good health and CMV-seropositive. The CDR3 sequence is CASSPGQGTEAFF. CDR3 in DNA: TGTGCCAGCTCACCCGGGCAGGGGACTGAAGCTTTCTTT.